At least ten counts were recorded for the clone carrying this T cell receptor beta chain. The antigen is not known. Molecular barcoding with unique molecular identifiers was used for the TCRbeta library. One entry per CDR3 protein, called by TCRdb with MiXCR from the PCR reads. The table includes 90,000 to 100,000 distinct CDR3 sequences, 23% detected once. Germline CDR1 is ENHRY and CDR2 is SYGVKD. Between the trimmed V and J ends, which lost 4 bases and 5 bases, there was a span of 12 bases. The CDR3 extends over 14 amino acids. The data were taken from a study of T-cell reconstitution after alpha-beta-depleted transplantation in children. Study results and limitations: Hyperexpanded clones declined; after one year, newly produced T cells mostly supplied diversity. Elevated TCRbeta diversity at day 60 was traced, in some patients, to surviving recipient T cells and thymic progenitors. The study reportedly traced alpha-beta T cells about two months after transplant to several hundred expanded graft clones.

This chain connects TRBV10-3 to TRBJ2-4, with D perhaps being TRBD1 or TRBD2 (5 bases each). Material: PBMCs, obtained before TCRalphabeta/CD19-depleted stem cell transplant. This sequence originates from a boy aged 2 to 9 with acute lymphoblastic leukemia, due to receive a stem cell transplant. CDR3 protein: CAISGGPGENIQYF. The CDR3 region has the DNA TGTGCCATCAGTGGGGGACCCGGCGAAAACATTCAGTACTTC.